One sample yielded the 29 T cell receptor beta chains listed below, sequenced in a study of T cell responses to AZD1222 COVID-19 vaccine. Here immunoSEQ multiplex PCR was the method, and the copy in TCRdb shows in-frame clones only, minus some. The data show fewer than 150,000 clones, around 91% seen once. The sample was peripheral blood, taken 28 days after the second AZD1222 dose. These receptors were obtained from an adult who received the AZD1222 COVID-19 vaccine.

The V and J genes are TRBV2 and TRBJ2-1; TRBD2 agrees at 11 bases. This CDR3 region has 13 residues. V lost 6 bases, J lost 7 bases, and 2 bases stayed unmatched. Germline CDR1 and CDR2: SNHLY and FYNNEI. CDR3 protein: CASSRLAGNEQFF. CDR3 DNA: TGTGCCAGCAGCAGACTAGCGGGGAATGAGCAGTTCTTC. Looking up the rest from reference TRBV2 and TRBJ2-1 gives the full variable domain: EPEVTQTPSHQVTQMGQEVILRCVPISNHLYFYWYRQILGQKVEFLVSFYNNEISEKSEIFDDQFSVERPDGSNFTLKIRSTKLEDSAMYFCASSRLAGNEQFFGPGTRLTVL.

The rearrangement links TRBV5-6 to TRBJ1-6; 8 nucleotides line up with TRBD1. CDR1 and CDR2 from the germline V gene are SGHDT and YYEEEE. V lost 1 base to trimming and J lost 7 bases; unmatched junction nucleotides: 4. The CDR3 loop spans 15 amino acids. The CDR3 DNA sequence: TGTGCCAGCAGCTTGCTTGACAGGGGAAATTCACCCCTCCACTTT. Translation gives CASSLLDRGNSPLHF. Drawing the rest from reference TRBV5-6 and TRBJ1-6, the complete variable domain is DAGVTQSPTHLIKTRGQQVTLRCSPKSGHDTVSWYQQALGQGPQFIFQYYEEEERQRGNFPDRFSGHQFPNYSSELNVNALLLGDSALYLCASSLLDRGNSPLHFGNGTRLTVT.

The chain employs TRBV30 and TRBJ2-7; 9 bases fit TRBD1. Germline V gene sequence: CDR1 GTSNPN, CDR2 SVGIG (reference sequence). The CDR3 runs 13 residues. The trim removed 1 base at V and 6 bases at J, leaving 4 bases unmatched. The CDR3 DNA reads TGTGCCTGGAGTGAGGACAGGGGCCTCGAGCAGTACGTC. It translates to CAWSEDRGLEQYV.

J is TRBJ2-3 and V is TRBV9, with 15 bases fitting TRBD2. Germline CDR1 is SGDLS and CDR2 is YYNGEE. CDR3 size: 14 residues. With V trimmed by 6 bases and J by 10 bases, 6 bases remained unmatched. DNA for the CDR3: TGTGCCAGCACCCTCGGACTAGCGGGAGGGCCGCAGTATTTT. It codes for CASTLGLAGGPQYF.

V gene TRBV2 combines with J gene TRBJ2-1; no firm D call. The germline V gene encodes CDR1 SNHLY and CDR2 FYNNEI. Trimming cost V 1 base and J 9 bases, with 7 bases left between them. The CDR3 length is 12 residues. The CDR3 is CASSEVVGEQFF. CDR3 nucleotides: TGTGCCAGCAGTGAAGTAGTGGGTGAGCAGTTCTTC.

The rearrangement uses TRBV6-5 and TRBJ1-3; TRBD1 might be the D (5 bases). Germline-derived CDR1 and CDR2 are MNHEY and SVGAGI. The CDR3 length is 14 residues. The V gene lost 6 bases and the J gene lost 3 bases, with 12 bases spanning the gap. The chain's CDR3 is CASRSPGLGNTIYF. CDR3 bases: TGTGCCAGCAGATCACCGGGACTTGGAAACACCATATATTTT.

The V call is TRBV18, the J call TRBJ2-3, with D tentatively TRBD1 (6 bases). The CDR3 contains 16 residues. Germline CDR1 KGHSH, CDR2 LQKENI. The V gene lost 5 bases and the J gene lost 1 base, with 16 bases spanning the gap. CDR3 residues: CASSFRDTPRTDTQYF. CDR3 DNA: TGTGCCAGCTCATTCCGGGACACTCCTCGCACAGATACGCAGTATTTT.

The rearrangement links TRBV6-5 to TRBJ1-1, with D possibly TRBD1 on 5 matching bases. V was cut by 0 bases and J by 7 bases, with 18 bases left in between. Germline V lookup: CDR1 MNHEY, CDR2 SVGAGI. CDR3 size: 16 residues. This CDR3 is CASSYSPEATASEAFF. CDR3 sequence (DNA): TGTGCCAGCAGTTACTCCCCAGAAGCGACAGCGAGTGAAGCTTTCTTT.

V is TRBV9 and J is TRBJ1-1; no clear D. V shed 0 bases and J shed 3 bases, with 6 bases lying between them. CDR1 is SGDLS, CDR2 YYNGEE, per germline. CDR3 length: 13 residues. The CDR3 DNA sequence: TGTGCCAGCAGCGTAGAGCGGGACACTGAAGCTTTCTTT. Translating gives CASSVERDTEAFF.

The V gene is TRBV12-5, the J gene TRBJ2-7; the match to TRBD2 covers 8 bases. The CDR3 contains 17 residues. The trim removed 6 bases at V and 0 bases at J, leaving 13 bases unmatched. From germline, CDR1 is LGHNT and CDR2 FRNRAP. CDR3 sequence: CASGLNSGSLISYEQYF. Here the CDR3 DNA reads TGTGCTAGTGGCTTGAACAGCGGGAGCCTCATCTCCTACGAGCAGTACTTC.

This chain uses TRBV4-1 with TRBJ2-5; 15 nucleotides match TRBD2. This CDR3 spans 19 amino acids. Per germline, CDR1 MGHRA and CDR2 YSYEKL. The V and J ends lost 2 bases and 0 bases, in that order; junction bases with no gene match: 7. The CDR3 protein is CASSQPWGTSGRNQETQYF. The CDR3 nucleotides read TGCGCCAGCAGCCAACCTTGGGGGACTAGCGGGAGGAACCAAGAGACCCAGTACTTC.

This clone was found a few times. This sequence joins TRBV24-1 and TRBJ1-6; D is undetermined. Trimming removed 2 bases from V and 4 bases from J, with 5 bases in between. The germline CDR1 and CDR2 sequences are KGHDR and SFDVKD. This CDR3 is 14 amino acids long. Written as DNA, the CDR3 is TGTGCCACCAGTGATTCCCGATATAATTCACCCCTCCACTTT. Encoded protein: CATSDSRYNSPLHF.

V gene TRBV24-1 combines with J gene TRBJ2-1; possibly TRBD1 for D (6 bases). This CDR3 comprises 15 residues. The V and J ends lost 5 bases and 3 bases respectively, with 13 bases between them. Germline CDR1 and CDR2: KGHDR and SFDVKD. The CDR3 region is CATSGAGVDYNEQFF. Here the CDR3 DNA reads TGTGCCACCAGTGGGGCAGGGGTTGACTACAATGAGCAGTTCTTC.

The CDR3 nucleotides read TGCGCCAGCAGTACACAGGGGAACACTGAAGCTTTCTTT. Protein: CASSTQGNTEAFF. The J gene is TRBJ1-1, the V gene TRBV5-1; D may be TRBD1 (6 bases). This CDR3 has 13 residues. CDR1 and CDR2 from the germline V gene are SGHRS and YFSETQ. The ends were cut back, 5 bases at V and 1 base at J, with 9 bases in the middle.

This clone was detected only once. CDR3 protein: CASSPGTNTDTQYF. CDR3 in DNA: TGTGCCAGCAGCCCCGGGACTAACACAGATACGCAGTATTTT. The chain has TRBV11-3 and TRBJ2-3, with TRBD2 matching 7 bases. This CDR3 is 14 amino acids long. The ends lost 5 bases at V and 2 bases at J; junction bases unmatched: 4. Germline values: CDR1 SGHNT, CDR2 YENEEA.

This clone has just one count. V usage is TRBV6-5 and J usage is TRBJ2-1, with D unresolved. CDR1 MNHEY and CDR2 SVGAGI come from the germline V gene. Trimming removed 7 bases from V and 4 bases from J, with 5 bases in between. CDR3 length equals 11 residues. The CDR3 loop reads CASTMYNEQFF. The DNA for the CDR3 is TGTGCCAGCACCATGTACAATGAGCAGTTCTTC.

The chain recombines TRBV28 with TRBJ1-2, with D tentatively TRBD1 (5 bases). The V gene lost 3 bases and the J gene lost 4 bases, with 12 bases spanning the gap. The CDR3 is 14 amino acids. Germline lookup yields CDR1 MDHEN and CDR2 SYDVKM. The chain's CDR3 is CASSFGTGGYGYTF. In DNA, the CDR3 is TGTGCCAGCAGTTTTGGGACCGGGGGCTATGGCTACACCTTC.

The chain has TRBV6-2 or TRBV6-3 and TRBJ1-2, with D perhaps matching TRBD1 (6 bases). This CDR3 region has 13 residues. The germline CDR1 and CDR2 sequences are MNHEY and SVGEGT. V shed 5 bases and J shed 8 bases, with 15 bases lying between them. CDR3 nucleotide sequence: TGTGCCAGCAGTGCGGGGGCGCTCAGCGGCTACACCTTC. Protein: CASSAGALSGYTF.

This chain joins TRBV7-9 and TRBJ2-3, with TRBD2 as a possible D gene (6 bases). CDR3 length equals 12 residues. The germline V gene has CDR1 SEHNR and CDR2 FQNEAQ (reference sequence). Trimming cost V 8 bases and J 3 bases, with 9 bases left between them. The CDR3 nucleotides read TGTGCCAGCCGGGGGTGGACAGATACGCAGTATTTT. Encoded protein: CASRGWTDTQYF.

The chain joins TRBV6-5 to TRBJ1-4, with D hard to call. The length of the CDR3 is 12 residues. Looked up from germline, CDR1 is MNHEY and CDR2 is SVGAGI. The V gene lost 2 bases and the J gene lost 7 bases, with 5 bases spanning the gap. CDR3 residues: CASSYNGEKLFF. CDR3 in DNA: TGTGCCAGCAGTTACAACGGTGAAAAACTGTTTTTT.

Written as DNA, the CDR3 is TGTGCCAGCAGTTACCGGGGCTGGGCACGCTACACCTTC. Its protein is CASSYRGWARYTF. This sequence joins TRBV12-3 or TRBV12-4 and TRBJ1-2; tentatively, D is TRBD1 (5 bases). V was pared by 4 bases and J by 9 bases, with 15 bases between. The CDR3 totals 13 residues.

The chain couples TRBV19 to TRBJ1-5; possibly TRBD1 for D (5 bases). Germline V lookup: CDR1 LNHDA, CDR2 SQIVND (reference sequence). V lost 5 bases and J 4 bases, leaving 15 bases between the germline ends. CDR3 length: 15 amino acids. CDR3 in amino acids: CASSRFQGENQPQHF. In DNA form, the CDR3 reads TGTGCCAGTAGTCGGTTCCAGGGAGAGAATCAGCCCCAGCATTTT.

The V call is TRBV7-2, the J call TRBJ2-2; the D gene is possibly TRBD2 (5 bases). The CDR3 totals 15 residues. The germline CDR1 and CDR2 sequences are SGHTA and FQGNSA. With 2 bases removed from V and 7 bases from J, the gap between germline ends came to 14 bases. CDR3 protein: CASSLLAGRGGELFF. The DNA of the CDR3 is TGTGCCAGCAGCTTACTAGCTGGAAGAGGCGGGGAGCTGTTTTTT.

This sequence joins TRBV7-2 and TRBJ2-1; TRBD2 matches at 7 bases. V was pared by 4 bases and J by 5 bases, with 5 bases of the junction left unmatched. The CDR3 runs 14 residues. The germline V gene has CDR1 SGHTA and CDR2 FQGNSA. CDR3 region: CASSSGLLDNEQFF. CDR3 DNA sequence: TGTGCCAGCAGCTCGGGACTACTCGACAATGAGCAGTTCTTC.

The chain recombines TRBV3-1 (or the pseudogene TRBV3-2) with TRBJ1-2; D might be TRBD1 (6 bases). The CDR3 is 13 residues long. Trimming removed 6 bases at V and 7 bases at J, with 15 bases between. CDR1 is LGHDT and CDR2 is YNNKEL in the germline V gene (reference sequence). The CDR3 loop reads CASSADRRGGYTF. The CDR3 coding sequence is TGTGCCAGCAGTGCCGACAGGAGGGGTGGCTACACCTTC.

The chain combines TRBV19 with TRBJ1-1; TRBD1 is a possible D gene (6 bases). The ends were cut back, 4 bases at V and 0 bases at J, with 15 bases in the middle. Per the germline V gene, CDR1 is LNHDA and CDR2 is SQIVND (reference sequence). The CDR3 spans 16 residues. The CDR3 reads CASSNIGDTVNTEAFF. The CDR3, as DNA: TGTGCCAGTAGTAATATAGGGGACACGGTGAACACTGAAGCTTTCTTT. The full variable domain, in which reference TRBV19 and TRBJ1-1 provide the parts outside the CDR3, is DGGITQSPKYLFRKEGQNVTLSCEQNLNHDAMYWYRQDPGQGLRLIYYSQIVNDFQKGDIAEGYSVSREKKESFPLTVTSAQKNPTAFYLCASSNIGDTVNTEAFFGQGTRLTVV.

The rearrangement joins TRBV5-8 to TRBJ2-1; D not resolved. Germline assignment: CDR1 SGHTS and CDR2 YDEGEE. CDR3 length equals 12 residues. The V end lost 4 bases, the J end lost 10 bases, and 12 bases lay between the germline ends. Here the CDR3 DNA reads TGTGCCAGCAGCCTAAGCCGATTCGAGCAGTTCTTC. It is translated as CASSLSRFEQFF.

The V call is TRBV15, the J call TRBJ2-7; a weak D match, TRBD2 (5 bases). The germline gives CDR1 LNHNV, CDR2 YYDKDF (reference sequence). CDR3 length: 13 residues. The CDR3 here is CATGRDNSYEQYF. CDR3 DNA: TGTGCAACCGGTCGGGATAACTCCTACGAGCAGTACTTC. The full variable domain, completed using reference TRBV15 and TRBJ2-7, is DAMVIQNPRYQVTQFGKPVTLSCSQTLNHNVMYWYQQKSSQAPKLLFHYYDKDFNNEADTPDNFQSRRPNTSFCFLDIRSPGLGDTAMYLCATGRDNSYEQYFGPGTRLTVT.

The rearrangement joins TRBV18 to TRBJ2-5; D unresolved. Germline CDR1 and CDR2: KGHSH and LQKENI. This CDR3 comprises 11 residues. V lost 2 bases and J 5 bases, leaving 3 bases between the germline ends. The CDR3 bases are TGTGCCAGCTCACCAGGGGAGACCCAGTACTTC. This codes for CASSPGETQYF.